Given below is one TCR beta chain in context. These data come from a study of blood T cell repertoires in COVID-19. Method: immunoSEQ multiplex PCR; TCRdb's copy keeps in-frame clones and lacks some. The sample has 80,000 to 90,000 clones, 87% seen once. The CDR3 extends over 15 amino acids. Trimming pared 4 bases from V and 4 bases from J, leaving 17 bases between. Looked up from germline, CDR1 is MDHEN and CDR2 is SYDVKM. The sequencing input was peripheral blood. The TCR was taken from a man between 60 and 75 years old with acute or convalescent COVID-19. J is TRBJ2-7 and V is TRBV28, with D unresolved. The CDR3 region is CASSSHLRRRYEQYF. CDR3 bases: TGTGCCAGCAGTTCTCACCTGAGGCGGCGTTACGAGCAGTACTTC.